This T cell receptor beta chain was sequenced for a study of blood T cell repertoires in COVID-19. Original methodology: By means of reference gene primer amplification, nucleated cell counts were estimated. This table comes from immunoSEQ multiplex PCR, and its TCRdb copy is limited to in-frame clones, with some not included. V and J calls and clone size come straight from that table; D and trimming were deduced from the DNA. The sample yields 450,000 or so clones, 70% to 90% seen once. Seattle's enrolled individuals joined amid active infection and were then monitored longitudinally. The CDR3 length is 12 residues. Germline V gives CDR1 WSHSY, CDR2 SAAADI. V lost 6 bases, J lost 6 bases, and 8 bases lay in between.

The V call is TRBV10-2, the J call TRBJ2-2; D is ambiguous. This TCR came from a man aged 18 to 30 with COVID-19, enrolled during active disease. Sequencing was performed on peripheral blood. CDR3 protein: CASRAVAGELFF. In nucleotides, the CDR3 is TGCGCCAGCAGGGCGGTCGCCGGGGAGCTGTTTTTT.